This is a list of T cell receptor beta chains from one sample in a study of blood T cell repertoires in COVID-19. Clones were read by immunoSEQ multiplex PCR, and TCRdb kept only the in-frame ones, dropping some. The data show some 270,000 clones, with roughly four fifths seen just once and around 3.7% held by the top ten. Sample: PBMCs or T cells enriched from blood (not recorded which). The receptors were gathered from a man between 50 and 59 years old who had recovered from COVID-19. The CDR3 runs from the conserved cysteine through the conserved F or W. The D gene is left open where the match is weak. Size values are once, few and many counts, or a class for expanded clones, and some rows have none.

J gene | clone size | D gene | V gene | CDR3 protein | CDR3 DNA
TRBJ2-3 | . | TRBD2 | TRBV7-8 | CASIIRGGADTQYF | TGTGCCAGCATCATTCGGGGGGGCGCAGATACGCAGTATTTT
TRBJ1-2 | . | . | TRBV11-3 | CASSFGGGGYTF | TGTGCCAGCAGCTTCGGAGGCGGTGGCTACACCTTC
TRBJ1-1 | . | . | TRBV7-9 | CASGPRVSNTEAFF | TGTGCCAGCGGACCGAGGGTTTCGAACACTGAAGCTTTCTTT
TRBJ2-1 | . | TRBD2 | TRBV7-6 | CASSPIAGGDEQFF | TGTGCCAGCAGCCCAATAGCGGGAGGGGATGAGCAGTTCTTC
TRBJ2-7 | . | . | TRBV24-1 | CAPGLCGLCEQYF | TGTGCCCCCGGACTGTGCGGACTATGCGAGCAGTACTTC
TRBJ2-7 | . | . | TRBV11-2 | CASSLPLGEQYF | TGTGCCAGCAGCTTACCGCTAGGAGAGCAGTACTTC
TRBJ1-1 | . | . | TRBV19 | CASMALNTEAFF | TGTGCCAGTATGGCATTGAACACTGAAGCTTTCTTT
TRBJ1-1 | . | . | TRBV4-2 | CASSQSRQSNTEAFF | TGTGCCAGCAGCCAAAGTCGACAGTCGAACACTGAAGCTTTCTTT
TRBJ2-7 | few | . | TRBV7-2 | CASTRRGGGSYEQYF | TGTGCCAGCACCCGGAGGGGGGGAGGCTCCTACGAGCAGTACTTC
TRBJ2-7 | . | . | TRBV6-5 | CASSTGSYEQYF | TGTGCCAGCAGTACCGGGTCCTACGAGCAGTACTTC
TRBJ2-7 | . | TRBD2 | TRBV19 | CASSGAGVYEQYF | TGTGCCAGCTCGGGAGCGGGGGTCTACGAGCAGTACTTC
TRBJ2-3 | . | TRBD2 | TRBV7-3 | CASSSGLATDTQYF | TGTGCCAGCAGCTCGGGACTAGCCACAGATACGCAGTATTTT